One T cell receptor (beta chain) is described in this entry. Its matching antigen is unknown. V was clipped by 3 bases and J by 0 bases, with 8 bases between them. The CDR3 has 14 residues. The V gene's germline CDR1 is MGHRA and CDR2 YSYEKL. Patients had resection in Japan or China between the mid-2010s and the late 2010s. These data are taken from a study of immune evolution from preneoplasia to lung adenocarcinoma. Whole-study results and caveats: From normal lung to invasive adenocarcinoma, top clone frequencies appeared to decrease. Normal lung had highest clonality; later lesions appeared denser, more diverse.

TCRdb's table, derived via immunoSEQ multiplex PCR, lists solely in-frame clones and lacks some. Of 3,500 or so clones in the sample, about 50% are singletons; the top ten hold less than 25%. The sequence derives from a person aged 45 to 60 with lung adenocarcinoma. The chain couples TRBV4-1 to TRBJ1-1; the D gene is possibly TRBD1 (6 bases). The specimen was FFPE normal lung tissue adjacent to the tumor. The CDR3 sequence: CASSQGAMNTEAFF. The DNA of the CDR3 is TGCGCCAGCAGCCAGGGGGCCATGAACACTGAAGCTTTCTTT.